A selection of T cell receptor beta chains follows, all from one sample in a study of technical replicates of blood from a handful of donors. Profiled with immunoSEQ multiplex PCR; TCRdb holds only in-frame clones, not every one. The sample has 55,000 to 75,000 clones, just under 95% seen once. Sequencing was done on a sample of PBMCs. The receptors stem from a human donor in good health. Some clones in this sample may be carry-over from other donors' samples. The CDR3 runs from the conserved cysteine through the conserved F or W. The D gene is left open where the match is weak. Only part of the rows carry a size: once, few, many, or a class if the clone is expanded.

D gene	clone size	J gene	V gene	CDR3 DNA	CDR3 protein
-	-	TRBJ2-5	TRBV7-2	TGTGCCAGCAGCTTAGAGGTCGCGGCAGGGCGGACCCAGTACTTC	CASSLEVAAGRTQYF
TRBD1	-	TRBJ1-2	TRBV7-6	TGTGCCAGCAGCAGTGGACAGGGGGTTAACTATGGCTACACCTTC	CASSSGQGVNYGYTF
-	-	TRBJ1-3	TRBV7-6	TGTGCCAGCAGCCCCCGCTTACTAGGGAACTCTGGAAACACCATATATTTT	CASSPRLLGNSGNTIYF
TRBD2	-	TRBJ2-1	TRBV30	TGTGCCTTAGCGGGAGTTGATGAGCAGTTCTTC	CALAGVDEQFF
-	-	TRBJ1-6	TRBV7-2	TGTGCCAGCAGCTTAGAAAGCGGCGCGTATAATTCACCCCTCCACTTT	CASSLESGAYNSPLHF
-	once	TRBJ1-2	TRBV6-5	TGTGCCGCAGGGGCAGGGTTTGACTATGGCTACACCTTC	CAAGAGFDYGYTF
TRBD1	-	TRBJ2-7	TRBV27	TGTGCCACCCTGGGACAGGGGGACCGAGGGCAGTACTTC	CATLGQGDRGQYF
TRBD2	-	TRBJ2-7	TRBV2	TGTGCCAGCAATTTAGGGCTAGCGGGAGGCTTCTACGAGCAGTACTTC	CASNLGLAGGFYEQYF
-	-	TRBJ1-4	TRBV4-3	TGCGCCAGCAGCCAAGCATGGGGGCAGGTTAATGAAAAACTGTTTTTT	CASSQAWGQVNEKLFF
TRBD2	-	TRBJ2-7	TRBV30	TGTGCCTGGAGTATCCTAGCGGGAGCATACGAGCAGTACTTC	CAWSILAGAYEQYF
TRBD1	once	TRBJ1-6	TRBV6-5	TGTGCCAGCCTCCGGGCAGGGGGCGTTTCACCCCTCCACTTT	CASLRAGGVSPLHF
-	once	TRBJ1-2	TRBV5-1	TGCGCCAGCAGGACACTCAACTATGGCTACACCTTC	CASRTLNYGYTF
TRBD1	few	TRBJ1-2	TRBV6-1	TGTGCCAGCATGACGGAGGGGGCCCGCTATGGCTACACCTTC	CASMTEGARYGYTF
-	-	TRBJ2-5	TRBV7-2	TGTGCCAGCAGCAAGAGACGGGGGAACGAACAGACCCAGTACTTC	CASSKRRGNEQTQYF
-	once	TRBJ2-3	TRBV4-1	TGCGCCAGCAGCCAAGGTTCAGGGGCGGTAGATACGCAGTATTTT	CASSQGSGAVDTQYF
-	-	TRBJ2-7	TRBV7-2	TGTGCCAGCAGCTTATACAAAGGGGTGGGCTACGAGCAGTACTTC	CASSLYKGVGYEQYF
TRBD1	-	TRBJ2-7	TRBV19	TGTGCCAGTAGTCGTCCCGGGACAGGGTCGGGAGAGCAGTACTTC	CASSRPGTGSGEQYF
TRBD1	-	TRBJ1-2	TRBV7-2	TGTGCCAGCAGCTGGCGACAGGGTAACTATGGCTACACCTTC	CASSWRQGNYGYTF
TRBD2	-	TRBJ2-1	TRBV30	TGTGCCTGGAGTAAGCCTAGCGGTAGCTCCTACAATGAGCAGTTCTTC	CAWSKPSGSSYNEQFF
-	-	TRBJ1-6	TRBV23-1	TGCGCCAGCAGGAGTTTCACCTATAATTCACCCCTCCACTTT	CASRSFTYNSPLHF
TRBD1	-	TRBJ2-3	TRBV19	TGTGGGGGGACAGACACAGATACGCAGTATTTT	CGGTDTDTQYF
-	once	TRBJ2-5	TRBV5-6	TGTGCCAGCAGCTTTCTATGGACAGAAATTTTGCCGCAGTACTTC	CASSFLWTEILPQYF
-	-	TRBJ2-7	TRBV7-2	TGTGCCAGCAGCTTAGCCGCATTAAGTAGCTCCTACGAGCAGTACTTC	CASSLAALSSSYEQYF
-	-	TRBJ1-1	TRBV7-9	TGTGCCAGCAGCCCACAAGCTGAAGCTTTCTTT	CASSPQAEAFF
TRBD2	-	TRBJ2-2	TRBV12-5	TGTGCTAGTGGATCCGGACTAGCGGGAGGCGCGAACACCGGGGAGCTGTTTTTT	CASGSGLAGGANTGELFF
-	-	TRBJ1-4	TRBV14	TGTGCCAGCAGCCAAGACGCGGGGGCAGGTGAAAAACTGTTTTTT	CASSQDAGAGEKLFF
-	-	TRBJ1-5	TRBV15	TGTGCCACCAGCAGAGATCGGGGCAATCAGCCCCAGCATTTT	CATSRDRGNQPQHF
-	-	TRBJ2-5	TRBV5-6	TGTGCCAGCAGCTCGGACACCCAAGAGACCCAGTACTTC	CASSSDTQETQYF
-	-	TRBJ2-5	TRBV20-1	TGCAGTGCTTTCAGCGAAGAGACCCAGTACTTC	CSAFSEETQYF
-	-	TRBJ1-3	TRBV7-8	TGTGCCAGCAGCTTCGAGATTAGGAGACCTGGAAACACCATATATTTT	CASSFEIRRPGNTIYF
TRBD1	-	TRBJ2-5	TRBV27	TGTGCCAGCATGACAGGGGTTGGAGAGACCCAGTACTTC	CASMTGVGETQYF
-	-	TRBJ1-1	TRBV7-9	TGTGCCAGCAGCCCCCGTCTCCTCTCGGTTGCTGAAGCTTTCTTT	CASSPRLLSVAEAFF
-	-	TRBJ2-7	TRBV10-3	TGTGCCATCAGTGAGTCCCGGACTACTTCCTCCTACGAGCAGTACTTC	CAISESRTTSSYEQYF
TRBD2	-	TRBJ2-7	TRBV7-9	TGTGCCAGCAGGCCCGCTAGCGGGAGTAATTACGAGCAGTACTTC	CASRPASGSNYEQYF
-	-	TRBJ2-3	TRBV25-1	TGTGCCAGCAGTGTTCGACAGTGGGATACGCAGTATTTT	CASSVRQWDTQYF
-	once	TRBJ2-3	TRBV30	TGTGCCTGGAGGGGTCCTAGACTAAGCACAGATACGCAGTATTTT	CAWRGPRLSTDTQYF
TRBD2	-	TRBJ2-4	TRBV18	TGTGCCAGCTCACCGACTAGCGGACCTTTAGCCAAAAACATTCAGTACTTC	CASSPTSGPLAKNIQYF
TRBD2	once	TRBJ2-1	TRBV27	TGTGCCAGCAGCTCCGGACTAGCGGGGGGTTATGAGCAGTTCTTC	CASSSGLAGGYEQFF
-	once	TRBJ2-5	TRBV20-1	TGCAGTGCCGCGTGGCAAGAGACCCAGTACTTC	CSAAWQETQYF
-	-	TRBJ2-2	TRBV30	TGTGCCTGGAGTCGGGACACACACACCGGGGAGCTGTTTTTT	CAWSRDTHTGELFF
-	-	TRBJ1-1	TRBV7-9	TGTGCCAGCAGGCCGACAGAGTACACTGAAGCTTTCTTT	CASRPTEYTEAFF
TRBD2	-	TRBJ2-2	TRBV5-1	TGCGCCAGCAGCTTGGATCTAGCGGGGCAAACCGGGGAGCTGTTTTTT	CASSLDLAGQTGELFF
-	-	TRBJ2-7	TRBV4-1	TGCGCCAGCAGCCAAGATCCACTTGGCGAGCAGTACTTC	CASSQDPLGEQYF
TRBD1	-	TRBJ2-5	TRBV5-1	TGCGCCAGCAGCTTGGTAGGGGGCGCGTTCGAGACCCAGTACTTC	CASSLVGGAFETQYF
TRBD2	-	TRBJ2-1	TRBV5-1	TGCGCCAGCACGGGGTCCGGGGGGAGCTCCTACAATGAGCAGTTCTTC	CASTGSGGSSYNEQFF
-	-	TRBJ2-2	TRBV9	TGTGCCAGCAGCGTAACAGGAAGAACCGGGGAGCTGTTTTTT	CASSVTGRTGELFF
-	-	TRBJ1-1	TRBV5-6	TGTGCCAGCAGCTTGCGGGGCAGGGGATCTCCGGAAGCTTTCTTT	CASSLRGRGSPEAFF
-	-	TRBJ2-4	TRBV7-2	TGTGCCAGCAGCTTAGCGGCGGGCGGGACAAACATTCAGTACTTC	CASSLAAGGTNIQYF
-	-	TRBJ2-7	TRBV19	TGTGCCAGTAGTATAGAGAGCTCCTACGAGCAGTACTTC	CASSIESSYEQYF
TRBD2	-	TRBJ2-1	TRBV2	TGTGCCAGCAGGCACGTGGGACTAGCGGCGCAAGCCTCCTACAATGAGCAGTTCTTC	CASRHVGLAAQASYNEQFF
TRBD1	-	TRBJ1-5	TRBV27	TGTGCCAGCAGTTCCGCAGGGGGGAGGCCCCAGCATTTT	CASSSAGGRPQHF
TRBD2	few	TRBJ2-1	TRBV10-3	TGTGCCACCAAGGGAGGGCCTCACGGCAATGAGCAGTTCTTC	CATKGGPHGNEQFF
-	-	TRBJ2-3	TRBV5-1	TGCGCCAGCAGCTTACTCCAAGTCACAGATACGCAGTATTTT	CASSLLQVTDTQYF
TRBD2	-	TRBJ2-2	TRBV2	TGTGCCAGCAGTTCCCTTGAGACTAGCGGGGGGGCCGGGGAGCTGTTTTTT	CASSSLETSGGAGELFF
-	-	TRBJ1-4	TRBV10-3	TGTGCCATCAGTTCCCTAGAAGGTGAAAAACTGTTTTTT	CAISSLEGEKLFF
-	once	TRBJ2-2	TRBV9	TGTGCCAGCTCGGAGGCGGGGGCCAACACCGGGGAGCTGTTTTTT	CASSEAGANTGELFF